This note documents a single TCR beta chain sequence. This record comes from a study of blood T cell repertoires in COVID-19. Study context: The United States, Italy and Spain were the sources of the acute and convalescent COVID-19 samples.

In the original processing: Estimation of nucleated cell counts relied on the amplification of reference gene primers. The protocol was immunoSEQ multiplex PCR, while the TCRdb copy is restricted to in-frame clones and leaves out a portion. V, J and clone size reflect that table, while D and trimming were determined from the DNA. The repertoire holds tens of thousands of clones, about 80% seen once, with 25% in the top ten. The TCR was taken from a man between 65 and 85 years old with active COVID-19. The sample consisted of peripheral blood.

DNA of the CDR3: TGTGCCAGCAGTGAAAGGGACAGGGGGGCTCGGACTGAAGCTTTCTTT. Translating it yields CASSERDRGARTEAFF. V usage is TRBV6-1 and J usage is TRBJ1-1, with 11 bases matching TRBD1. The CDR3 is 16 residues long. Trimming at V came to 2 bases and at J to 5 bases, leaving 7 bases not matched to a gene. CDR1 MNHNS and CDR2 SASEGT come from the germline V gene.